These 26 T cell receptor beta chains came from one sample sequenced in a study of blood T cell repertoires in COVID-19. Libraries were prepared by immunoSEQ multiplex PCR; TCRdb keeps only in-frame clonotypes and omits some of them. The table shows roughly 200,000 clones, with about 83% occurring only once. Sequences were obtained from PBMCs or T cells enriched from blood (not recorded which). The source of these receptors is a woman between 50 and 59 years old who had been exposed to COVID-19.

V usage is TRBV10-3 and J usage is TRBJ1-1; D is ambiguous. Germline loops: CDR1 ENHRY, CDR2 SYGVKD. The CDR3 runs 11 residues. Trimming left V 5 bases short and J 8 bases short, with 9 bases between. This chain's CDR3 is CAISKDGEAFF. CDR3 DNA: TGTGCCATCAGTAAAGACGGGGAAGCTTTCTTT.

Points on this clone: Other DNA sequences from this sample encode an identical CDR3 as well. V usage is TRBV18 and J usage is TRBJ1-2, with 7 bases aligning to TRBD1. The CDR3 runs 13 residues. Looked up from germline, CDR1 is KGHSH and CDR2 is LQKENI. V dropped 2 bases and J dropped 3; count of bases not matched to a gene: 0. CDR3 DNA: TGTGCCAGCTCACCAACAGGGGACTATGGCTACACCTTC. Translated: CASSPTGDYGYTF.

The J gene is TRBJ1-6, the V gene TRBV6-5; D is ambiguous. Germline V lookup: CDR1 MNHEY, CDR2 SVGAGI. V gave up 7 bases and J gave up 7 bases, with 11 bases separating them. The CDR3 contains 13 residues. CDR3 sequence: CASTKRINSPLHF. In nucleotides, the CDR3 is TGTGCCAGCACCAAGCGGATCAATTCACCCCTCCACTTT.

The gene calls are TRBV19 and TRBJ1-5, with TRBD1 identical over 9 bases. The CDR3 runs 15 residues. Germline values: CDR1 LNHDA, CDR2 SQIVND (reference sequence). V lost 5 bases and J lost 3; bases outside the gene matches: 5. The CDR3 protein is CASSPGQGYNQPQHF. The CDR3 nucleotides read TGTGCCAGTAGTCCGGGACAGGGATACAATCAGCCCCAGCATTTT.

V usage is TRBV19 and J usage is TRBJ2-7; D may be TRBD2 (6 bases). CDR1 and CDR2 from the germline V gene are LNHDA and SQIVND (reference sequence). CDR3 length: 12 amino acids. The V gene lost 3 bases and the J gene lost 4 bases, with 7 bases spanning the gap. The CDR3 region is CASSMSGYEQYF. CDR3 DNA: TGTGCCAGTAGTATGAGCGGGTACGAGCAGTACTTC.

The chain uses TRBV4-1 and TRBJ2-5, with TRBD2 as a possible D gene (6 bases). The CDR3 loop spans 16 amino acids. Germline CDR1 and CDR2: MGHRA and YSYEKL. Trimming removed 5 bases at V and 5 bases at J, with 21 bases between. The CDR3 nucleotides are TGCGCCAGCAGCTTATCCGGGACTGGCTCCGGCGAGACCCAGTACTTC. Translating gives CASSLSGTGSGETQYF.

J is TRBJ1-5 and V is TRBV5-1; D is unclear. Per germline, CDR1 SGHRS and CDR2 YFSETQ. Trimming removed 4 bases from V and 6 bases from J, with 8 bases in between. This CDR3 has 12 residues. The CDR3 loop is CASSPEGQPQHF. The CDR3 region has the DNA TGCGCCAGCAGCCCTGAGGGTCAGCCCCAGCATTTT.

V is TRBV29-1 and J is TRBJ1-2; tentatively, D is TRBD1 (5 bases). CDR1 and CDR2 (germline): SQVTM, ANQGSEA. V was shortened by 7 bases and J by 5 bases, with 14 bases between the two germline ends. This CDR3 spans 12 amino acids. The CDR3 reads CSARDRGYGYTF. The CDR3, as DNA: TGCAGCGCCAGGGACCGGGGGTATGGCTACACCTTC.

This clone showed up just a few times. The gene calls are TRBV11-1 and TRBJ1-1; no clear D. V dropped 1 base and J dropped 3 bases, with 6 bases sitting between them. This CDR3 has 13 residues. Germline V gives CDR1 SGHAT, CDR2 FQDESV (reference sequence). CDR3 sequence (DNA): TGTGCCAGCAGCTTAGGGGAGGACACTGAAGCTTTCTTT. This codes for CASSLGEDTEAFF.

This clone appeared once. This chain connects TRBV19 to TRBJ1-2; maybe TRBD1 (5 bases). The CDR3 is 12 residues long. V lost 3 bases to trimming and J lost 5 bases, with 7 bases between them. CDR1 is LNHDA and CDR2 is SQIVND in the germline V gene (reference sequence). The CDR3 DNA reads TGTGCCAGTAGTATGCCAGGGTATGGCTACACCTTC. Encoded protein: CASSMPGYGYTF.

This chain connects TRBV7-2 to TRBJ2-1; TRBD1 matches at 8 bases. J was trimmed by 1 base and V by 4 bases; bases with no gene match: 9. In germline, CDR1 is SGHTA, CDR2 FQGNSA. The CDR3 loop spans 17 amino acids. This CDR3 reads CASSSASTGVSYNEQFF. The DNA for the CDR3 is TGTGCCAGCAGCTCGGCCTCGACAGGGGTATCCTACAATGAGCAGTTCTTC.

The rearrangement joins TRBV5-5 to TRBJ1-5; no clear D gene. Between the trimmed V and J ends, which lost 4 bases and 3 bases, there was a span of 14 bases. There are 15 residues in the CDR3. Germline lookup yields CDR1 SGHKS and CDR2 YYEKEE (reference sequence). This chain's CDR3 is CASSPNGGSNQPQHF. Here the CDR3 DNA reads TGTGCCAGCAGCCCTAACGGAGGGTCCAATCAGCCCCAGCATTTT.

The V call is TRBV5-8, the J call TRBJ2-7; TRBD2 matches 12 bases. CDR1 SGHTS and CDR2 YDEGEE come from the germline V gene. This CDR3 is 16 amino acids long. Losses at the gene ends were 2 bases for V and 5 bases for J; bases not matched to a gene: 8. The CDR3 DNA reads as TGTGCCAGCAGCTTTCTAGGTCTAGCGGGGGGGAACGAGCAGTACTTC. As protein: CASSFLGLAGGNEQYF.

This clone has only one observation. The J gene is TRBJ2-2, the V gene TRBV6-6, with TRBD2 matching 8 bases. Losses at the gene ends were 7 bases for V and 5 bases for J; bases not matched to a gene: 3. CDR3 length: 13 amino acids. Per the germline V gene, CDR1 is MNHNY and CDR2 is SVGAGI (reference sequence). Written as DNA, the CDR3 is TGTGCCAGCACCGGGGGGGGTACCGGGGAGCTGTTTTTT. Protein product: CASTGGGTGELFF.

The V gene is TRBV6-2 or TRBV6-3, the J gene TRBJ2-5, with 8 bases lining up with TRBD1. This CDR3 has 15 amino acids. Trimming removed 3 bases from V and 5 bases from J; junction bases left unmatched: 8. Germline CDR1 MNHEY, CDR2 SVGEGT. CDR3 sequence: CASSYRQGAGETQYF. The DNA for the CDR3 is TGTGCCAGCAGTTATAGGCAGGGGGCCGGGGAGACCCAGTACTTC.

This clone was picked up a small number of times. V and J are TRBV29-1 and TRBJ1-2; 8 bases are a match to TRBD1. The V gene end was trimmed by 0 bases and the J gene end by 9 bases; junction bases not matched to a gene: 3. The CDR3 covers 12 residues. CDR1 and CDR2 (germline): SQVTM, ANQGSEA. The CDR3 nucleotides are TGCAGCGTTGAAGAAAACAGGGGGAGCTACACCTTC. Its translation is CSVEENRGSYTF.

The V gene is TRBV19, the J gene TRBJ2-2; 7 bases align to TRBD1. This CDR3 region has 18 residues. After removal of 0 bases from V and 4 bases from J, the junction contained 11 bases not matched to a gene. Per germline, CDR1 LNHDA and CDR2 SQIVND (reference sequence). In DNA form, the CDR3 reads TGTGCCAGTAGTATAGATTCCAGTGGCAGGGGGAGCACCGGGGAGCTGTTTTTT. Amino acids: CASSIDSSGRGSTGELFF.

This chain joins TRBV24-1 and TRBJ1-2; TRBD1 matches 10 bases. This CDR3 is built from 13 residues. CDR1 is KGHDR and CDR2 is SFDVKD in the germline V gene. V lost 9 bases to trimming and J lost 4 bases; unmatched junction nucleotides: 4. CDR3 nucleotide sequence: TGTGCCACCTCGGACAGGGGGTCCTATGGCTACACCTTC. Protein sequence: CATSDRGSYGYTF.

The chain links TRBV9 to TRBJ1-1; 7 bases agree with TRBD1. Trimming took 0 bases from V and 3 from J; bases not matched to a gene: 2. The CDR3 extends over 14 amino acids. CDR1 and CDR2 from the germline V gene are SGDLS and YYNGEE. Here the CDR3 reads CASSVAGQYTEAFF. CDR3 sequence (DNA): TGTGCCAGCAGCGTAGCGGGACAGTACACTGAAGCTTTCTTT.

This clone showed up just once. J is TRBJ2-5 and V is TRBV6-2 or TRBV6-3, with 10 bases lining up with TRBD2. Germline CDR1 and CDR2: MNHEY and SVGEGT. This CDR3 has 20 residues. J gave up 0 bases and V 1 base, and 14 bases lay outside the gene matches. The CDR3 nucleotides are TGTGCCAGCAGTTACTTACCAAAAATTGGGACTAGCGCAAACCAAGAGACCCAGTACTTC. Its protein product is CASSYLPKIGTSANQETQYF.

The chain recombines TRBV7-8 with TRBJ2-7, with D unresolved. This CDR3 is 13 amino acids long. V dropped 0 bases and J dropped 5 bases, with 8 bases sitting between them. Looked up from germline, CDR1 is SGHVS and CDR2 is FQNEAQ. The CDR3 nucleotides read TGTGCCAGCAGCTTAGCGATCCCAGACGAGCAGTACTTC. Residues: CASSLAIPDEQYF.

This clone has only one observation. The rearrangement uses TRBV2 and TRBJ1-4; D is uncertain. This CDR3 comprises 13 residues. Germline V lookup: CDR1 SNHLY, CDR2 FYNNEI. V was pared by 3 bases and J by 4 bases, with 6 bases between. The CDR3 is CASSDLFNEKLFF. In nucleotides, the CDR3 is TGTGCCAGCAGTGACCTCTTTAATGAAAAACTGTTTTTT.

The chain is built from TRBV19 and TRBJ1-1; unclear D gene. Looked up from germline, CDR1 is LNHDA and CDR2 is SQIVND (reference sequence). Trimming removed 5 bases at V and 1 base at J, with 5 bases between. The length of the CDR3 is 12 residues. The CDR3, as DNA: TGTGCCAGTAGTTGGCCGAACACTGAAGCTTTCTTT. Its protein product is CASSWPNTEAFF. The full variable domain, its missing parts supplied by reference TRBV19 and TRBJ1-1, is DGGITQSPKYLFRKEGQNVTLSCEQNLNHDAMYWYRQDPGQGLRLIYYSQIVNDFQKGDIAEGYSVSREKKESFPLTVTSAQKNPTAFYLCASSWPNTEAFFGQGTRLTVV.

This sequence joins TRBV3-1 (or the pseudogene TRBV3-2) and TRBJ2-5, with D possibly TRBD2 on 7 matching bases. Germline values: CDR1 LGHDT, CDR2 YNNKEL (reference sequence). V was cut by 4 bases and J by 2 bases, with 14 bases left in between. The CDR3 loop spans 15 amino acids. The CDR3 DNA is TGTGCCAGCAGCCTGGGGGCGGGGGTGCAAGAGACCCAGTACTTC. It is translated as CASSLGAGVQETQYF.

This rearrangement joins TRBV3-1 (or the pseudogene TRBV3-2) to TRBJ2-3; the D is unclear. Trimming removed 4 bases from V and 8 bases from J, with 10 bases in between. Per the germline V gene, CDR1 is LGHDT and CDR2 is YNNKEL (reference sequence). The CDR3 contains 12 residues. Here the CDR3 reads CASSRNSGTQYF. The CDR3 DNA sequence: TGTGCCAGCAGCCGGAACAGTGGTACGCAGTATTTT.

The J gene is TRBJ1-1, the V gene TRBV11-2, with 8 bases fitting TRBD1. With 4 bases clipped from V and 5 bases from J, the junction kept 3 bases outside the gene matches. There are 13 residues in the CDR3. CDR1 and CDR2 from the germline V gene are SGHAT and FQNNGV. The CDR3 loop is CASSSQGGTEAFF. In DNA, the CDR3 is TGTGCCAGCAGCTCACAGGGGGGTACTGAAGCTTTCTTT.